There are a few counts of the clone carrying this T cell receptor (beta chain). The antigen is unknown. This specimen belongs to a study of response to subunit inactivated influenza vaccine. Study-level findings and limits: The authors proposed limited new T cell recruitment per seasonal influenza vaccination.

Via MiXCR, TCRdb re-called the RT-PCR reads, giving one row per CDR3 protein. The table has 650,000 to 850,000 distinct CDR3 sequences, 14% seen once. Germline-derived CDR1 and CDR2 are MNHNY and SVGAGI (reference sequence). Trimming left V 8 bases short and J 0 bases short, with 10 bases between. This CDR3 contains 13 residues. The source is a man between 45 and 60 years old who received an inactivated influenza vaccine. The starting material was PBMCs from blood, obtained 14 days before vaccination. This chain connects TRBV6-6 to TRBJ2-5; the D is unclear. The DNA for the CDR3 is TGTGCCAGCTCGGTGGGGTACCAAGAGACCCAGTACTTC. This translates into CASSVGYQETQYF.